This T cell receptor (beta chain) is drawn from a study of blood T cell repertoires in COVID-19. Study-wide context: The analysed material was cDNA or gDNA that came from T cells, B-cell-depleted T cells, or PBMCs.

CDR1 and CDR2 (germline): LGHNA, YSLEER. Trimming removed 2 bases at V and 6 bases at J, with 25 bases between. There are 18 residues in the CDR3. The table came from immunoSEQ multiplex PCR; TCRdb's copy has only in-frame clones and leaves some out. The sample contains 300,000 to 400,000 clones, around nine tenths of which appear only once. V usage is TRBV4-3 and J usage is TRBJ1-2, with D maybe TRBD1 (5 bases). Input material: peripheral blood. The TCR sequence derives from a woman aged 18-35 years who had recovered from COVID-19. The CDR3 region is CASSQSNRWTIPLHGYTF. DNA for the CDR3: TGCGCCAGCAGCCAAAGTAATCGGTGGACAATTCCACTTCATGGCTACACCTTC.